This TCR beta chain was profiled in a study of response to subunit inactivated influenza vaccine. Regarding the study as a whole: The study's authors posited that every seasonal influenza vaccination enlists few new T cells.

TCRdb redid the calling of the RT-PCR reads with MiXCR, one entry per CDR3 protein. Among some 480,000 distinct CDR3 sequences listed, 11% were seen once. Ten or more counts support this clonotype. What it binds is not known. This clonotype was obtained from a man over 45 who received an inactivated influenza vaccine. Sample: PBMCs from blood, taken around seven weeks after vaccination.

CDR3 coding DNA: TGTGCCAGCAGCTTAGTTGGGGGCAGCGGCAATGAGCAGTTCTTC. This sequence encodes CASSLVGGSGNEQFF. The chain links TRBV7-9 to TRBJ2-1, with TRBD1 as a possible D gene (6 bases). CDR1 and CDR2 from the germline V gene are SEHNR and FQNEAQ (reference sequence). The CDR3 length is 15 residues. V was cut by 1 base and J by 6 bases, with 13 bases left in between.